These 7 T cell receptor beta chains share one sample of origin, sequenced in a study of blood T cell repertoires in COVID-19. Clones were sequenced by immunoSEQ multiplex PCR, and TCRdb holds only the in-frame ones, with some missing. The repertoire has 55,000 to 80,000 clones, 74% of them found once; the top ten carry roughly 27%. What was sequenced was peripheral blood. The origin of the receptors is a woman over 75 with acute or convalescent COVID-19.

The CDR3 DNA sequence: TGTGCCAGCAGCTATGGACTAGCGGGAGACGGGTCCACGCAGTATTTT. Residues: CASSYGLAGDGSTQYF. The V call is TRBV11-2, the J call TRBJ2-3; 13 nucleotides agree with TRBD2. J was trimmed by 9 bases and V by 4 bases; bases with no gene match: 10. Germline CDR1 and CDR2: SGHAT and FQNNGV. This CDR3 has 16 amino acids. Full variable domain (rest looked up from reference TRBV11-2 and TRBJ2-3): EAGVAQSPRYKIIEKRQSVAFWCNPISGHATLYWYQQILGQGPKLLIQFQNNGVVDDSQLPKDRFSAERLKGVDSTLKIQPAKLEDSAVYLCASSYGLAGDGSTQYFGPGTRLTVL.

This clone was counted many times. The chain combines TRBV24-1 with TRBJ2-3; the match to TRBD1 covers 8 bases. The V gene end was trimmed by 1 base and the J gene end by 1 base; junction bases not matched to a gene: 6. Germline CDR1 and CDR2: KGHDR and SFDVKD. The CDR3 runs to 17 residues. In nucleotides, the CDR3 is TGTGCCACCAGTGATTTAAAAGGACAGGGACGCACAGATACGCAGTATTTT. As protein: CATSDLKGQGRTDTQYF.

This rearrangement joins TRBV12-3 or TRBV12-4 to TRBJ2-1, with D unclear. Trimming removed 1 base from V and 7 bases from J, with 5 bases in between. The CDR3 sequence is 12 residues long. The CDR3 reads CASSLGRNEQFF. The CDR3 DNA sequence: TGTGCCAGCAGTTTAGGCAGGAATGAGCAGTTCTTC.

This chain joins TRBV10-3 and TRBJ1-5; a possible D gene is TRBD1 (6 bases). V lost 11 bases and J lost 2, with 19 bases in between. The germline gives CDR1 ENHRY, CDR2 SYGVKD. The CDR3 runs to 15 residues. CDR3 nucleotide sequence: TGTGCCGGCCCTCGGGAGGGGGTTGGCAATCAGCCCCAGCATTTT. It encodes CAGPREGVGNQPQHF.

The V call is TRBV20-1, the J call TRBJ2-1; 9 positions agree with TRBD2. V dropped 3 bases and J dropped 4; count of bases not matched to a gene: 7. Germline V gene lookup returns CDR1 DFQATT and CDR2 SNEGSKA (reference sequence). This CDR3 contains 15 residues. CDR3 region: CSASLAGVSYNEQFF. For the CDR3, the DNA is TGCAGTGCTAGTTTAGCGGGAGTAAGTTACAATGAGCAGTTCTTC.

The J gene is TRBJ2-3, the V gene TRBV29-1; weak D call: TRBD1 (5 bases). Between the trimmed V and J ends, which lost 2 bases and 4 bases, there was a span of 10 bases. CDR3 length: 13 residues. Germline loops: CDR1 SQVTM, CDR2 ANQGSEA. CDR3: CSVEPGLADTQYF. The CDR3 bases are TGCAGCGTTGAACCAGGGTTGGCAGATACGCAGTATTTT.

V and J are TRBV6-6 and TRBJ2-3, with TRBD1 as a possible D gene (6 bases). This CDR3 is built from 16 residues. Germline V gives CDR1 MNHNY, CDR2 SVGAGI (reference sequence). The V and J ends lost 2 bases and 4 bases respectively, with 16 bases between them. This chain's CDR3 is CASSYGRLQGADTQYF. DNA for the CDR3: TGTGCCAGCAGTTACGGGAGATTACAGGGTGCAGATACGCAGTATTTT.